Below are 12 T cell receptor beta chains sequenced from a single sample in a study of CD8+ T cells in alopecia areata. RNA was isolated and reverse transcribed to cDNA, the sequencing template. Only in-frame clones appear in the TCRdb table, and some are missing; sequencing was by immunoSEQ multiplex PCR. The sample carries fewer than 110,000 clones, 84% recorded once. Treatment defined: oral pan-JAK inhibitor, 5-10 mg twice daily. The sequencing here drew on CD8+ T cells sorted from blood, taken at week 24, from a patient treated with tofacitinib. The receptors were sampled from a human donor with alopecia areata.

The V and J genes are TRBV18 and TRBJ2-3, with 10 bases lining up with TRBD2. This CDR3 comprises 15 residues. Per germline, CDR1 KGHSH and CDR2 LQKENI. Losses at the gene ends were 0 bases for V and 7 bases for J; bases not matched to a gene: 4. The CDR3: CASSPPSGGANTQYF. CDR3 DNA: TGTGCCAGCTCACCACCCAGCGGGGGGGCGAATACGCAGTATTTT.

The chain is built from TRBV5-6 and TRBJ2-3, with D hard to call. In germline, CDR1 is SGHDT, CDR2 YYEEEE. Trimming removed 0 bases at V and 6 bases at J, with 5 bases between. This CDR3 has 12 amino acids. The CDR3 loop reads CASSLVGDTQYF. The CDR3 coding sequence is TGTGCCAGCAGCTTGGTTGGGGATACGCAGTATTTT.

The CDR3 sequence is CASSQDGRNTEAFF. CDR3 coding DNA: TGTGCCAGCAGCCAAGATGGTAGAAACACTGAAGCTTTCTTT. The chain carries TRBV14 and TRBJ1-1; no clear D. V lost 0 bases, J lost 2 bases, and 7 bases lay in between. This CDR3 is built from 14 residues. Germline V gives CDR1 SGHDN, CDR2 FVKESK.

In this sample, this clone turned up once. The chain links TRBV5-1 to TRBJ2-1; 9 bases are a match to TRBD2. The germline V gene has CDR1 SGHRS and CDR2 YFSETQ. The CDR3 runs 14 residues. The ends lost 4 bases at V and 3 bases at J; junction bases unmatched: 2. This chain's CDR3 is CASSRLADYNEQFF. As DNA, the CDR3 is TGCGCCAGCAGCCGACTAGCGGACTACAATGAGCAGTTCTTC.

The chain is built from TRBV4-1 and TRBJ2-7, with D perhaps TRBD1 or TRBD2 (6 bases each). V lost 0 bases to trimming and J lost 2 bases, with 17 bases between them. CDR1 is MGHRA and CDR2 is YSYEKL in the germline V gene. CDR3 size: 17 residues. CDR3 amino acids: CASSQERGVGATYEQYF. The CDR3 DNA reads TGCGCCAGCAGCCAAGAAAGGGGGGTCGGAGCGACCTACGAGCAGTACTTC.

This chain uses TRBV5-1 with TRBJ1-1; 7 bases fit TRBD1. V shed 6 bases, J shed 4 bases, and the junction held 15 bases outside the gene matches. Germline V gives CDR1 SGHRS, CDR2 YFSETQ. This CDR3 region has 16 residues. The CDR3 DNA sequence: TGCGCCAGCACCAACAGGGGATTGACGGGATTCACTGAAGCTTTCTTT. Translation: CASTNRGLTGFTEAFF.

This clone is a singleton in its sample. This chain links TRBV7-8 with TRBJ2-2; D is ambiguous. Trimming removed 2 bases from V and 7 bases from J, with 11 bases in between. CDR3 size: 14 residues. CDR1 and CDR2 (germline): SGHVS, FQNEAQ. The CDR3 sequence is CASSLFRKGGELFF. The DNA of the CDR3 is TGTGCCAGCAGCTTATTCCGGAAGGGCGGGGAGCTGTTTTTT. Variable domain in full (rest from reference TRBV7-8 and TRBJ2-2): GAGVSQSPRYKVAKRGQDVALRCDPISGHVSLFWYQQALGQGPEFLTYFQNEAQLDKSGLPSDRFFAERPEGSVSTLKIQRTQQEDSAVYLCASSLFRKGGELFFGEGSRLTVL.

This chain joins TRBV29-1 and TRBJ2-1; 8 bases match TRBD2. J gave up 8 bases and V 3 bases, and 15 bases lay outside the gene matches. Germline-derived CDR1 and CDR2 are SQVTM and ANQGSEA. The CDR3 loop spans 16 amino acids. CDR3 sequence: CSVDPPNGGAVDEQFF. CDR3 nucleotides: TGCAGCGTTGACCCCCCTAACGGGGGGGCCGTGGATGAGCAGTTCTTC.

This clone was observed a few times. The rearrangement uses TRBV10-3 and TRBJ2-1; 7 nucleotides align to TRBD1. With 3 bases clipped from V and 7 bases from J, the junction kept 12 bases outside the gene matches. The CDR3 contains 16 residues. CDR1 and CDR2 (germline): ENHRY, SYGVKD. As DNA, the CDR3 is TGTGCCATCAGTGATTCCCGGGACAGCTTTTTGAATGAGCAGTTCTTC. As protein: CAISDSRDSFLNEQFF.

This clone came up once. The CDR3 loop is CAISELAGGTTDTQYF. In nucleotides, the CDR3 is TGTGCCATCAGTGAGCTAGCGGGGGGGACCACAGATACGCAGTATTTT. The J gene is TRBJ2-3, the V gene TRBV10-3, with 12 nucleotides matching TRBD2. The CDR3 is 16 residues long. V trimming: 2 bases; J trimming: 2 bases; junction bases outside the gene matches: 2. In germline, CDR1 is ENHRY, CDR2 SYGVKD.

The rearrangement links TRBV30 to TRBJ2-7; D is uncertain. CDR1 and CDR2 from the germline V gene are GTSNPN and SVGIG (reference sequence). Trimming removed 8 bases from V and 2 bases from J, with 13 bases in between. The CDR3 sequence is 12 residues long. CDR3 bases: TGTGCCGGTATTGGGGAAGCCTACGAGCAGTACTTC. Encoded protein: CAGIGEAYEQYF. The whole variable domain, filled in from reference TRBV30 and TRBJ2-7, reads SQTIHQWPATLVQPVGSPLSLECTVEGTSNPNLYWYRQAAGRGLQLLFYSVGIGQISSEVPQNLSASRPQDRQFILSSKKLLLSDSGFYLCAGIGEAYEQYFGPGTRLTVT.

This chain joins TRBV7-9 and TRBJ2-4; tentatively, D is TRBD1 (6 bases). Trimming stripped 3 bases from V and 5 bases from J, with 14 bases between. This CDR3 contains 15 residues. Germline CDR1 and CDR2: SEHNR and FQNEAQ (reference sequence). CDR3 region: CASSFPGTIQNIQYF. In nucleotides, the CDR3 is TGTGCCAGCAGCTTCCCCGGGACAATTCAAAACATTCAGTACTTC.